This is a list of T cell receptor beta chains from one sample in a study of blood T cell repertoires in COVID-19. TCRdb's table, derived via immunoSEQ multiplex PCR, lists solely in-frame clones and lacks some. The sample includes about 240,000 clones, roughly 80% of them seen just once. Input material: peripheral blood. Source of these receptors: a woman older than 75 with acute or convalescent COVID-19. Each CDR3 is given without its conserved first and last residue. Fields, in order: V gene, J gene, CDR3 protein.

v_gene: TRBV7-9; j_gene: TRBJ2-2; CDR3aa: ASSAGQGGTGELF
v_gene: TRBV7-8; j_gene: TRBJ2-6; CDR3aa: ASSRDSSGANVLT
v_gene: TRBV24-1; j_gene: TRBJ2-2; CDR3aa: ATSEYGELF
v_gene: TRBV3-1/TRBV3-2; j_gene: TRBJ1-2; CDR3aa: ASSQRAGQASYGYT
v_gene: TRBV7-9; j_gene: TRBJ1-1; CDR3aa: ASSLGHNTEAF
v_gene: TRBV2; j_gene: TRBJ1-6; CDR3aa: ASSGDRASSYNSPLH
v_gene: TRBV11-2; j_gene: TRBJ1-5; CDR3aa: ASSLGTQNQPQH
v_gene: TRBV5-1; j_gene: TRBJ2-7; CDR3aa: ASSLRDSSYEQY
v_gene: TRBV2; j_gene: TRBJ1-1; CDR3aa: ASSVDRGSTEAF
v_gene: TRBV18; j_gene: TRBJ2-2; CDR3aa: ASSLFSPILYGTGELF
v_gene: TRBV19; j_gene: TRBJ2-1; CDR3aa: ASSMELGGYNEQF
v_gene: TRBV5-6; j_gene: TRBJ1-6; CDR3aa: ASSLRDRAHNSPLH
v_gene: TRBV5-4; j_gene: TRBJ2-3; CDR3aa: ASSPETGRSTDTQY
v_gene: TRBV28; j_gene: TRBJ1-2; CDR3aa: ASSFWGTGRGYT
v_gene: TRBV30; j_gene: TRBJ2-7; CDR3aa: AWAREARGEQY
v_gene: TRBV20-1; j_gene: TRBJ1-2; CDR3aa: SASLGTGYNGYT
v_gene: TRBV10-2; j_gene: TRBJ2-4; CDR3aa: ASSVGTLPLPNIQY